This T cell receptor beta chain was captured by sequencing in a study of T-cell reconstitution after alpha-beta-depleted transplantation in children. Whole-study findings and limits: The authors attributed T-cell counts and diversity one year after transplant mostly to newly produced T cells. By about two months after transplant, alpha-beta T cells reportedly arose from several hundred graft clones that had expanded.

V was cut by 3 bases and J by 1 base, with 10 bases left in between. The germline V gene has CDR1 LNHNV and CDR2 YYDKDF (reference sequence). The CDR3 consists of 15 residues. Unique molecular identifiers tagged the TCRbeta library. TCRdb passed the PCR reads through MiXCR, listing each CDR3 protein once. The data hold fewer than 400,000 distinct CDR3 sequences, with around 25% observed a single time. This clonotype was detected only a few times. Its antigen is not identified. The chain is built from TRBV15 and TRBJ2-1; maybe TRBD2 (5 bases). Sequenced material: PBMCs, mostly from graft donor cells, taken 180 days after TCRalphabeta/CD19-depleted stem cell transplant. This TCR was recovered from a male patient aged 10 to 17 who had a stem cell transplant for acute lymphoblastic leukemia, so the T cells may come from the graft donor. As DNA, the CDR3 is TGTGCCACCAGCAGGGGTCGGGGTTCCTACAATGAGCAGTTCTTC. This gives the protein CATSRGRGSYNEQFF.